Sequencing of this TCR beta chain was carried out in a study of long-term antiretroviral therapy in people with HIV. Study-level results: Post-ART, diversity grew, though it stayed under transplant donor control levels. Repertoire composition at all time points was dominated by clones that had expanded before ART.

Version v3.0 of the immunoSEQ assay was performed at survey level. The table came from immunoSEQ multiplex PCR; TCRdb's copy has only in-frame clones and leaves some out. The sample carries 15,000 to 20,000 clones, 70% to 85% recorded once. This clone turned up a few times. Antigen: not known. Every donor contributed at least one pre-ART and at least two post-ART PBMC samples. In each sample, about 0.9-10 million cryopreserved PBMC were present before DNA extraction. Here the sequenced sample was unsorted PBMCs, taken just before starting antiretroviral therapy. The TCR was taken from a man between 40 and 49 years old with HIV.

The CDR3 coding sequence is TGTGCCAGCAGCTTAGGTCCTGAAAGCTCCTACGAGCAGTACTTC. Protein product: CASSLGPESSYEQYF. The rearrangement links TRBV4-2 to TRBJ2-7; D is unclear. The CDR3 runs 15 residues. Germline CDR1 LGHNA, CDR2 YNFKEQ. V was shortened by 5 bases and J by 0 bases, with 14 bases between the two germline ends.